Listed here is a single T cell receptor beta chain. The assay was immunoSEQ multiplex PCR, and TCRdb's table has in-frame clones only and misses some. The table records fewer than 55,000 clones, around 90% of them present only once. This sample stems from a study of T cell changes during pregnancy in multiple sclerosis. The sequence was collected from a female donor with multiple sclerosis, enrolled in a pregnancy study. The sample in question was CD4+ T cells from peripheral blood mononuclear cells, obtained in the third trimester of pregnancy.

Here the CDR3 reads CASRRDRFTSPLHF. CDR3 DNA sequence: TGTGCCAGCAGGAGGGACAGGTTTACTTCACCCCTCCACTTT. The V gene is TRBV2, the J gene TRBJ1-6; TRBD1 aligns across 8 bases. Germline V gene sequence: CDR1 SNHLY, CDR2 FYNNEI. This CDR3 region has 14 residues. V gave up 6 bases and J gave up 9 bases; unmatched junction bases: 7. Supplemented by reference TRBV2 and TRBJ1-6, the full variable domain reads EPEVTQTPSHQVTQMGQEVILRCVPISNHLYFYWYRQILGQKVEFLVSFYNNEISEKSEIFDDQFSVERPDGSNFTLKIRSTKLEDSAMYFCASRRDRFTSPLHFGNGTRLTVT.